Below are 4 T cell receptor beta chains sequenced from a single sample in a study of CD8 T cells in ankylosing spondylitis. Each CDR3 protein is one row after TCRdb ran MiXCR on the 5' RACE reads. Of under 450,000 distinct CDR3 sequences listed, around 20% were seen once; the top ten hold around 13%. The sequenced sample consisted of blood, either unsorted or a sorted T cell fraction (not recorded which). The receptor set was obtained from a male donor with ankylosing spondylitis or in good health (not recorded which).

The chain couples TRBV6-1 to TRBJ2-5, with 7 bases fitting TRBD1. V trimming: 6 bases; J trimming: 0 bases; junction bases outside the gene matches: 10. Germline V CDR1 and CDR2: MNHNS, SASEGT. There are 16 residues in the CDR3. For the CDR3, the DNA is TGTGCCAGCAGACGACCGGGACAGATGTACCAAGAGACCCAGTACTTC. Residues: CASRRPGQMYQETQYF.

The V call is TRBV3-1, the J call TRBJ2-1; 7 bases match TRBD2. The CDR3 is made up of 16 amino acids. Trimming removed 1 base from V and 8 bases from J; junction bases left unmatched: 11. The germline V gene has CDR1 LGHDT and CDR2 YNNKEL (reference sequence). The CDR3 spells CASSQGSSGDGDEQFF. In nucleotides, the CDR3 is TGTGCCAGCAGCCAAGGGTCCAGCGGGGATGGGGATGAGCAGTTCTTC.

This clonotype was counted only a few times. The chain links TRBV4-2 to TRBJ2-3; 11 bases fit TRBD2. V gave up 3 bases and J gave up 2 bases; unmatched junction bases: 4. CDR1 LGHNA and CDR2 YNFKEQ come from the germline V gene. CDR3 length: 16 amino acids. This CDR3 is CASSQLAGGDTDTQYF. CDR3 nucleotide sequence: TGTGCCAGCAGCCAGCTAGCGGGGGGTGACACAGATACGCAGTATTTT.

This rearrangement joins TRBV29-1 to TRBJ2-2; D call uncertain. The CDR3 is 13 amino acids. Germline CDR1 and CDR2: SQVTM and ANQGSEA. V lost 4 bases to trimming and J lost 0 bases, with 6 bases between them. The CDR3 region has the DNA TGCAGCGTTGGACACCCGAACACCGGGGAGCTGTTTTTT. Protein sequence: CSVGHPNTGELFF.